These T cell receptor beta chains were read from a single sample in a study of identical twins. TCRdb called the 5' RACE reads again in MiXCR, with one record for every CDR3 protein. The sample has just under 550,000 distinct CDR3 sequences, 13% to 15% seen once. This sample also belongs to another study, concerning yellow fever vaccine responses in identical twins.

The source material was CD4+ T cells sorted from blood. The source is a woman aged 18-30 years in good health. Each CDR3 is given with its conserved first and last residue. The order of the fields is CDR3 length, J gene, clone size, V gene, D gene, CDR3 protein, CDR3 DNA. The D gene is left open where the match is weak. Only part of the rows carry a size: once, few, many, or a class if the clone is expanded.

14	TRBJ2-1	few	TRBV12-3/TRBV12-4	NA	CASSLPTVYNEQFF	TGTGCCAGCAGTTTACCGACAGTATACAATGAGCAGTTCTTC
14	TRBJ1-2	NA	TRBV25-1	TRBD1	CASSESHRGYGYTF	TGTGCCAGCAGTGAATCGCACAGGGGCTATGGCTACACCTTC
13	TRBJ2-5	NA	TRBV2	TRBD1	CASNPTGWETQYF	TGTGCCAGCAATCCGACAGGGTGGGAGACCCAGTACTTC
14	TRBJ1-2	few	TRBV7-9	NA	CASSLAGAAYGYTF	TGTGCCAGCAGCTTAGCCGGGGCAGCCTATGGCTACACCTTC
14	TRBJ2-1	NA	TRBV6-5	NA	CASSYSRQFNEQFF	TGTGCCAGCAGTTACTCGCGCCAGTTCAATGAGCAGTTCTTC
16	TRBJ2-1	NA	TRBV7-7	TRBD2	CASSSGTSGGAGEQFF	TGTGCCAGCAGCTCGGGGACTAGCGGGGGGGCCGGTGAGCAGTTCTTC
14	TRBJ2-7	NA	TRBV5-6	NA	CASSLPSTPSKQYF	TGTGCCAGCAGCTTACCGTCTACTCCTAGCAAGCAGTACTTC
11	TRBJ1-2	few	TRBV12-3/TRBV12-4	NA	CASSLTGPGTF	TGTGCCAGCAGCCTGACAGGCCCGGGGACCTTC
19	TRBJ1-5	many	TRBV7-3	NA	CASTSSLYWDPCSNQPQHF	TGTGCCAGCACCTCCAGCTTGTACTGGGATCCTTGTAGCAATCAGCCCCAGCATTTT
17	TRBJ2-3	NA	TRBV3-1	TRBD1	CASSQGSQGAYTDTQYF	TGTGCCAGCAGCCAAGGAAGCCAGGGGGCTTACACAGATACGCAGTATTTT
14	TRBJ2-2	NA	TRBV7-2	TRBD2	CASSSWGGTGELFF	TGTGCCAGCAGCTCATGGGGGGGAACCGGGGAGCTGTTTTTT
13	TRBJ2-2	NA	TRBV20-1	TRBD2	CSARTAGAGELFF	TGCAGTGCTAGAACCGCGGGAGCCGGGGAGCTGTTTTTT
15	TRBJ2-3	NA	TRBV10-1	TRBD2	CASSESLANTDTQYF	TGCGCCAGCAGTGAGTCACTAGCGAACACAGATACGCAGTATTTT
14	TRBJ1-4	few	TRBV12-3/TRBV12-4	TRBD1	CASSSGQGVGKLFF	TGTGCCAGCAGCTCGGGACAGGGGGTCGGAAAACTGTTTTTT
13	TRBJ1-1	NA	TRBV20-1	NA	CSARGNLNTEAFF	TGCAGTGCTAGAGGGAACCTGAACACTGAAGCTTTCTTT
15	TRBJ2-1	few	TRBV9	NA	CASSVTRAFYNEQFF	TGTGCCAGCAGCGTAACGAGGGCTTTCTACAATGAGCAGTTCTTC
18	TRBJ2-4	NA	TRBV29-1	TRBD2	CSVEDRASGRAGRNIQYF	TGCAGCGTTGAAGATCGGGCTAGCGGGAGGGCCGGGCGAAACATTCAGTACTTC
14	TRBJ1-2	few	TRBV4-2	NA	CASSQDMGGYGYTF	TGTGCCAGCAGCCAAGATATGGGGGGCTATGGCTACACCTTC
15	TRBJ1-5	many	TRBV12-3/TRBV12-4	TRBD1	CASSLFGTGNQPQHF	TGTGCCAGCAGTTTATTTGGGACAGGCAATCAGCCCCAGCATTTT
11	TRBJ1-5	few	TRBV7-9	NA	CASGEGQPQHF	TGTGCCAGCGGAGAGGGGCAGCCCCAGCATTTT
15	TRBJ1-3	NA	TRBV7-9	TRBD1	CASSTWTGFGNTIYF	TGTGCCAGCAGCACGTGGACAGGGTTTGGAAACACCATATATTTT
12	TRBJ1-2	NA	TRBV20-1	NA	CSAARGAGGYTF	TGCAGTGCTGCTAGGGGGGCAGGAGGCTACACCTTC
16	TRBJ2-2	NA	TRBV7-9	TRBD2	CASSISSGGRDGELFF	TGTGCCAGCAGCATCTCTAGCGGGGGACGAGACGGGGAGCTGTTTTTT
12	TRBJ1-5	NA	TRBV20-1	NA	CSAAVSNQPQHF	TGCAGTGCTGCGGTGAGCAATCAGCCCCAGCATTTT
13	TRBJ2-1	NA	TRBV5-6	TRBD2	CASSLDPGGEQFF	TGTGCCAGCAGCTTGGACCCCGGGGGGGAGCAGTTCTTC
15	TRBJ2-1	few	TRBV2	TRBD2	CASSEEASGGDEQFF	TGTGCCAGCAGTGAAGAGGCTAGCGGGGGTGATGAGCAGTTCTTC
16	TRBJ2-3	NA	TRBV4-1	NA	CASSQEGLPGTDTQYF	TGCGCCAGCAGCCAAGAAGGACTCCCTGGCACAGATACGCAGTATTTT
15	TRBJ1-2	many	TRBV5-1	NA	CASSLEPGKNYGYTF	TGCGCCAGCAGCTTGGAACCAGGGAAGAACTATGGCTACACCTTC
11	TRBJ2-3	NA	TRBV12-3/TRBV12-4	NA	CASDPYGTQYF	TGTGCCAGCGATCCATACGGTACGCAGTATTTT
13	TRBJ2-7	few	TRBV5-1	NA	CASSRNEVDEQYF	TGCGCCAGCAGCCGCAACGAGGTGGACGAGCAGTACTTC
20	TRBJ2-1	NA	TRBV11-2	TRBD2	CASSTPRRTSGASSYNEQFF	TGTGCCAGCAGCACCCCGCGTCGGACTAGCGGTGCTAGCTCCTACAATGAGCAGTTCTTC
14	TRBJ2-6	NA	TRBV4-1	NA	CASSWISGANVLTF	TGCGCCAGCAGCTGGATCTCTGGGGCCAACGTCCTGACTTTC
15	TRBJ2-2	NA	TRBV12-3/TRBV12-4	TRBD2	CASSLREGFTGELFF	TGTGCCAGCAGTTTACGGGAGGGCTTCACCGGGGAGCTGTTTTTT
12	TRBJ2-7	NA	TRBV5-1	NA	CASSPDRYEQYF	TGCGCCAGCAGCCCCGACAGGTACGAGCAGTACTTC
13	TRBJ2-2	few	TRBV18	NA	CASALENTGELFF	TGTGCCAGCGCCCTAGAGAACACCGGGGAGCTGTTTTTT
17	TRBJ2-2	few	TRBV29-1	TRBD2	CSVAPGLAGVDTGELFF	TGCAGCGTTGCCCCGGGACTAGCGGGAGTCGACACCGGGGAGCTGTTTTTT
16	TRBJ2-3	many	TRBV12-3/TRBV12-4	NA	CASGPSRTTVGDTQYF	TGTGCCAGCGGGCCCTCTAGGACAACCGTGGGAGATACGCAGTATTTT
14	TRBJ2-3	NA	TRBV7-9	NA	CASSLTWDTDTQYF	TGTGCCAGCAGCTTAACGTGGGACACAGATACGCAGTATTTT
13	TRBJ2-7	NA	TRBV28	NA	CASRRDTPYEQYF	TGTGCCAGCAGGAGGGACACACCGTACGAGCAGTACTTC
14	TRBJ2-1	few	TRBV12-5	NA	CASGRQTRVGQQFF	TGTGCTAGTGGACGACAAACTAGGGTGGGTCAGCAGTTCTTC
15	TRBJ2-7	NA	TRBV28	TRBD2	CASSFSSSGSYEQYF	TGTGCCAGCAGTTTCTCGTCTAGCGGCTCCTACGAGCAGTACTTC
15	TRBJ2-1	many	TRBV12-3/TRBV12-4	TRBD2	CASSSSSGGRNEQFF	TGTGCCAGCAGTTCGTCTAGCGGGGGTCGCAATGAGCAGTTCTTC
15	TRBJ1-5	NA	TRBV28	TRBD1	CASMGTGISNQPQHF	TGTGCCAGCATGGGGACAGGGATCAGCAATCAGCCCCAGCATTTT
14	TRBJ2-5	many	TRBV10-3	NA	CAISALAVQETQYF	TGTGCCATCAGTGCCTTAGCGGTCCAAGAGACCCAGTACTTC
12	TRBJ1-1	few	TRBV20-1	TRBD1	CSALTGFTEAFF	TGCAGTGCCTTGACAGGGTTCACTGAAGCTTTCTTT